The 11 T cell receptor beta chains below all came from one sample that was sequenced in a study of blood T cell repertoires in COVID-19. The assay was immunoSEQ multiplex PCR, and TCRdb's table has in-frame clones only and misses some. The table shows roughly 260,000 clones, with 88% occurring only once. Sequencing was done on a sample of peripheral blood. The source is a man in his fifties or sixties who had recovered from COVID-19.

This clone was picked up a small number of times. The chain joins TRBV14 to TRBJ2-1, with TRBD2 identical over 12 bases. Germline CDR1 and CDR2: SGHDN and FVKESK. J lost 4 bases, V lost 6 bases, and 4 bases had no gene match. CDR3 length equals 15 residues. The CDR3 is CASRRTSGVYNEQFF. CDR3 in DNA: TGTGCCAGCAGACGGACTAGCGGGGTGTACAATGAGCAGTTCTTC.

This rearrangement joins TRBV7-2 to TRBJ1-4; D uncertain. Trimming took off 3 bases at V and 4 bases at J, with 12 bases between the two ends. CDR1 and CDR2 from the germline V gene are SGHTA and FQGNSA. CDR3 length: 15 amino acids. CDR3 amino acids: CASSLLGRGNEKLFF. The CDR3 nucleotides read TGTGCCAGCAGCTTGTTGGGGAGAGGTAATGAAAAACTGTTTTTT.

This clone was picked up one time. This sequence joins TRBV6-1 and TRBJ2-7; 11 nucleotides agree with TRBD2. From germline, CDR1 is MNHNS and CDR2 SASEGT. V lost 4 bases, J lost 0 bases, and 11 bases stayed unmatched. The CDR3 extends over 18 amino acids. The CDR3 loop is CASSGPQLAGVSSYEQYF. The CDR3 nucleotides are TGTGCCAGCAGTGGACCCCAACTAGCGGGAGTAAGCTCCTACGAGCAGTACTTC.

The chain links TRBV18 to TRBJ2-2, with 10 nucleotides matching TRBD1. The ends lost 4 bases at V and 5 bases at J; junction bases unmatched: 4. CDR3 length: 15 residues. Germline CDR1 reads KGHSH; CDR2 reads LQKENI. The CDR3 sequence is CASSQDRGLTGELFF. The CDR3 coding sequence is TGTGCCAGCTCACAAGACAGGGGGCTGACCGGGGAGCTGTTTTTT.

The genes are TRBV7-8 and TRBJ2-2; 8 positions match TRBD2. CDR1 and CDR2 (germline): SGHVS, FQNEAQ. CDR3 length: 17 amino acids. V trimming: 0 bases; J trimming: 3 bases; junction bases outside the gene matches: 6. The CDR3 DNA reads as TGTGCCAGCAGCTTAGCGATTTCGGGGGGGGACACCGGGGAGCTGTTTTTT. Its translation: CASSLAISGGDTGELFF.

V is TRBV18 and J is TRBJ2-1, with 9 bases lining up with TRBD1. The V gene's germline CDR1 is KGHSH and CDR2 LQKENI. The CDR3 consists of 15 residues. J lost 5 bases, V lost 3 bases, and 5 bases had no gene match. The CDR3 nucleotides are TGTGCCAGCTCACCTCGGGACAGGGATAACAATGAGCAGTTCTTC. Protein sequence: CASSPRDRDNNEQFF.

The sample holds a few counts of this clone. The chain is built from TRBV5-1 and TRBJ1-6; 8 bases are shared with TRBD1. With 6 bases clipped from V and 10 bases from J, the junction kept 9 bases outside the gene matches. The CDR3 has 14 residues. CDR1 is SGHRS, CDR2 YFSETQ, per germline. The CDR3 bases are TGCGCCAGCACCAATGACAGGGGTTTCTCACCCCTCCACTTT. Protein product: CASTNDRGFSPLHF.

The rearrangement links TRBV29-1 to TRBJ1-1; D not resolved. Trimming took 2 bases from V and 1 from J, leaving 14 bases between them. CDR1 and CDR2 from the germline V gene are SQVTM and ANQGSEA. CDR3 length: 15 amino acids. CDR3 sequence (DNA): TGCAGCGTTGAACCTGCAGGCTCTGGGAACACTGAAGCTTTCTTT. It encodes CSVEPAGSGNTEAFF.

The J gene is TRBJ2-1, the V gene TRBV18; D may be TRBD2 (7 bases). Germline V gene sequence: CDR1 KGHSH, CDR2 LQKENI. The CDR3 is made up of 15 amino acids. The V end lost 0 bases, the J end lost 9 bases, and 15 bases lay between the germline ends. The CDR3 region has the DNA TGTGCCAGCTCACCACCGGGGGGGGGCCACAGTGAGCAGTTCTTC. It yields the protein CASSPPGGGHSEQFF.

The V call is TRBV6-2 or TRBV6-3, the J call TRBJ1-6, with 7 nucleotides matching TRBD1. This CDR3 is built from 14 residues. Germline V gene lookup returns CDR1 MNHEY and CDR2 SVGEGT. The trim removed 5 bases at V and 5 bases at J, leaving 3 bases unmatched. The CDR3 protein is CASSPGTDNSPLHF. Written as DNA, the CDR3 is TGTGCCAGCAGTCCCGGGACAGATAATTCACCCCTCCACTTT.

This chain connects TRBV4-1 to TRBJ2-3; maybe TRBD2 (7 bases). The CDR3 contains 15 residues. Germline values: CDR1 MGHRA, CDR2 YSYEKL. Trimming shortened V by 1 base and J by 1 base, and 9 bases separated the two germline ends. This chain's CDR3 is CASSQGGGRTDTQYF. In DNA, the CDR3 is TGCGCCAGCAGCCAAGGCGGGGGCCGCACAGATACGCAGTATTTT.